The present TCR beta chain was sequenced within a study of CD8 T cells in ankylosing spondylitis. V gave up 6 bases and J gave up 0 bases, with 18 bases separating them. CDR1 and CDR2 (germline): MNHNS, SASEGT. The CDR3 extends over 17 amino acids. MiXCR, run by TCRdb on the 5' RACE reads, gives a single entry per CDR3 protein. The sample includes 200,000 to 250,000 distinct CDR3 sequences, about 10% of them seen just once. This clonotype was seen many times. This chain joins TRBV6-1 and TRBJ1-3, with D hard to call. The specimen sequenced was blood, either unsorted or a sorted T cell fraction (not recorded which). The receptor comes from a male donor with ankylosing spondylitis or in good health (not recorded which). The CDR3 DNA reads as TGTGCCAGCAGCCCAAAGATGCTGAGTTTCTCTGGAAACACCATATATTTT. Translation gives CASSPKMLSFSGNTIYF.